This T cell receptor beta chain was captured by sequencing in a study of CD8 T cells in ankylosing spondylitis. Germline V gives CDR1 SGHRS, CDR2 YFSETQ. Trimming removed 5 bases from V and 2 bases from J; junction bases left unmatched: 4. The CDR3 has 15 amino acids. In this sample, this clonotype turned up a few times. TCRdb processed the 5' RACE reads anew with MiXCR; each CDR3 protein has one entry. Among nearly 350,000 distinct CDR3 sequences listed, about 15% were seen once. Sequencing was carried out using blood, either unsorted or a sorted T cell fraction (not recorded which). The chain links TRBV5-1 to TRBJ2-1; 10 positions match TRBD2. The TCR sequence derives from a male donor with ankylosing spondylitis or in good health (not recorded which). The CDR3 is CASRVAGGTYNEQFF. CDR3 in DNA: TGCGCCAGCAGGGTAGCGGGAGGTACCTACAATGAGCAGTTCTTC. Together with reference TRBV5-1 and TRBJ2-1, the CDR3 gives the full variable domain: KAGVTQTPRYLIKTRGQQVTLSCSPISGHRSVSWYQQTPGQGLQFLFEYFSETQRNKGNFPGRFSGRQFSNSRSEMNVSTLELGDSALYLCASRVAGGTYNEQFFGPGTRLTVL.